The 6 T cell receptor beta chains below all came from one sample that was sequenced in a study of T cells after yellow fever vaccination. One entry per CDR3 protein, called by TCRdb with MiXCR from the 5' RACE reads. The profile shows approximately 260,000 distinct CDR3 sequences, approximately 12% of them singletons. This specimen consisted of CD4+ T cells sorted from PBMCs, obtained 45 days after the yellow fever booster vaccination. The receptors derive from a man between 25 and 39 years old who received the YFV17D yellow fever vaccine.

Concerning this clonotype itself: A much larger clone differs from this one at a single base, so this may be a read error. V is TRBV29-1 and J is TRBJ2-1; D perhaps matches TRBD2 (6 bases). Looked up from germline, CDR1 is SQVTM and CDR2 is ANQGSEA. The CDR3 is 13 amino acids. V lost 8 bases, J lost 4 bases, and 15 bases lay in between. CDR3 DNA: TGCAGCTTTTTAGGAGGGGATTACAATGAGCAGTTCTTC. It yields the protein CSFLGGDYNEQFF.

The rearrangement joins TRBV5-1 to TRBJ2-1; TRBD2 agrees at 7 bases. This CDR3 region has 14 residues. V was clipped by 3 bases and J by 5 bases; unmatched bases: 5. CDR1 and CDR2 (germline): SGHRS, YFSETQ. CDR3 residues: CASSSSGTNNEQFF. CDR3 bases: TGCGCCAGCAGCTCCTCCGGGACTAACAATGAGCAGTTCTTC.

This clonotype has only a few counts. The chain joins TRBV6-5 to TRBJ2-5, with no clear D. Germline CDR1 is MNHEY and CDR2 is SVGAGI. Trimming removed 2 bases from V and 0 bases from J, with 4 bases in between. The CDR3 sequence is 13 residues long. The DNA for the CDR3 is TGTGCCAGCAGTTACAGTTACCAAGAGACCCAGTACTTC. It is translated as CASSYSYQETQYF.

This clonotype was seen repeatedly, ten times or more. V usage is TRBV20-1 and J usage is TRBJ2-1, with 7 nucleotides matching TRBD1. Germline trimming cut 6 bases from V and 3 bases from J; bases unmatched to any gene: 5. The V gene's germline CDR1 is DFQATT and CDR2 SNEGSKA (reference sequence). The CDR3 extends over 13 amino acids. The CDR3 DNA reads as TGCAGTGCAGCGCAGGGGGTCTACAATGAGCAGTTCTTC. Residues: CSAAQGVYNEQFF.

This clonotype was counted ten times or more. The chain links TRBV7-2 to TRBJ2-3; D uncertain. The CDR3 is 11 amino acids. In germline, CDR1 is SGHTA, CDR2 FQGNSA. With 4 bases removed from V and 4 bases from J, the gap between germline ends came to 3 bases. In DNA form, the CDR3 reads TGTGCCAGCAGCTCTGCAGATACGCAGTATTTT. Translating it yields CASSSADTQYF.

This sequence joins TRBV20-1 and TRBJ2-1, with D tentatively TRBD2 (5 bases). The CDR3 spans 13 residues. CDR1 and CDR2 from the germline V gene are DFQATT and SNEGSKA (reference sequence). The V and J ends lost 4 bases and 10 bases respectively, with 17 bases between them. CDR3 in DNA: TGCAGTGCTACTCGGACTGGTAGGGAAGAGCAGTTCTTC. Protein sequence: CSATRTGREEQFF.